This T cell receptor beta chain was captured in a study of blood T cell repertoires in COVID-19. Turning to the study itself: Collection of acute and convalescent COVID-19 samples took place in the United States, Italy and Spain.

Germline lookup yields CDR1 MNHEY and CDR2 SVGAGI. V lost 0 bases and J 0 bases, leaving 9 bases between the germline ends. The CDR3 extends over 16 amino acids. Measured with immunoSEQ multiplex PCR; TCRdb has only the in-frame clones, and not every one. This table holds 140,000 to 150,000 clones, approximately 91% found once. The sample taken for sequencing was peripheral blood. The V and J genes are TRBV6-5 and TRBJ1-3; no clear D gene. The receptor's source is a human donor in a cohort sampled during active COVID-19. In nucleotides, the CDR3 is TGTGCCAGCAGTTACTCGAGGCTGCACTCTGGAAACACCATATATTTT. This encodes CASSYSRLHSGNTIYF.